Shown below are 29 T cell receptor beta chains from a single sample sequenced in a study of blood T cells in healthy people across ages. The use of a sample-barcoded 5' primer and a J-beta primer mix characterized a second PCR of 7 to 11 cycles. TCRdb called the 5' RACE reads again in MiXCR, with one record for every CDR3 protein. The sample has some 1,800,000 distinct CDR3 sequences, about two fifths seen once; the top ten hold 20% to 25%. Sequenced sample: blood. These receptors originate from a human donor in good health.

The CDR3 DNA follows: TGTGCCAGCAGCTCCCGAAGGGCGGGGGAAGAGACCCAGTACTTC. Translation: CASSSRRAGEETQYF. The rearrangement joins TRBV7-2 to TRBJ2-5; TRBD2 matches at 7 bases. Germline trimming cut 4 bases from V and 3 bases from J; bases unmatched to any gene: 8. Germline V gene data show CDR1 as SGHTA and CDR2 as FQGNSA. This CDR3 spans 15 amino acids.

The J gene is TRBJ1-1, the V gene TRBV29-1, with no clear D. Trimming pared 3 bases from V and 0 bases from J, leaving 14 bases between. Looked up from germline, CDR1 is SQVTM and CDR2 is ANQGSEA. This CDR3 has 15 residues. CDR3 residues: CSVESALVLNTEAFF. DNA of the CDR3: TGCAGCGTTGAGTCAGCCCTAGTCTTGAACACTGAAGCTTTCTTT.

This chain uses TRBV6-2 or TRBV6-3 with TRBJ2-3; weak D call: TRBD2 (5 bases). The CDR3 runs 14 residues. Germline values: CDR1 MNHEY, CDR2 SVGEGT. Deletions cut 10 bases from V and 1 base from J, with 15 bases between. The CDR3 protein is CAIDGGRRTDTQYF. CDR3 DNA: TGTGCCATCGACGGAGGCCGTCGCACAGATACGCAGTATTTT.

This clonotype appeared many times. This chain joins TRBV28 and TRBJ1-2; no reliable D call. Germline values: CDR1 MDHEN, CDR2 SYDVKM. The germline V and J ends were trimmed by 5 bases and 0 bases, with 4 bases remaining between them. The length of the CDR3 is 12 residues. The CDR3 DNA sequence: TGTGCCAGCAGTCCCCCTAACTATGGCTACACCTTC. It is translated as CASSPPNYGYTF.

This clonotype occurred a few times. Relative to the germline gene, one junction end is altered; a read error may explain this. This chain uses TRBV2 with TRBJ1-2; D gene unclear. Germline-derived CDR1 and CDR2 are SNHLY and FYNNEI. The CDR3 totals 14 residues. This CDR3 is CASRGGSMNYGNTF. In nucleotides, the CDR3 is TGTGCCAGCAGGGGAGGGAGTATGAACTATGGCAACACCTTC.

This clonotype was detected ten times or more. The chain uses TRBV5-1 and TRBJ2-5, with D perhaps being TRBD1 or TRBD2 (5 bases each). CDR1 and CDR2 (germline): SGHRS, YFSETQ. The V end lost 4 bases, the J end lost 3 bases, and 16 bases lay between the germline ends. This CDR3 has 15 amino acids. The CDR3 sequence: CASSGQRGVKETQYF. The CDR3 region has the DNA TGCGCCAGCAGCGGCCAGAGAGGGGTGAAAGAGACCCAGTACTTC. Full variable domain (missing parts from reference TRBV5-1 and TRBJ2-5): KAGVTQTPRYLIKTRGQQVTLSCSPISGHRSVSWYQQTPGQGLQFLFEYFSETQRNKGNFPGRFSGRQFSNSRSEMNVSTLELGDSALYLCASSGQRGVKETQYFGPGTRLLVL.

J is TRBJ1-1 and V is TRBV20-1, with 7 positions matching TRBD1. CDR3 length: 11 residues. Germline CDR1 and CDR2: DFQATT and SNEGSKA (reference sequence). Germline trimming cut 5 bases from V and 7 bases from J; bases unmatched to any gene: 4. This CDR3 reads CSAGQENEAFF. The CDR3 DNA sequence: TGCAGTGCTGGACAGGAAAATGAAGCTTTCTTT.

This chain joins TRBV20-1 and TRBJ2-3; D remains unclear. Germline assignment: CDR1 DFQATT and CDR2 SNEGSKA (reference sequence). The CDR3 contains 12 residues. The ends were cut back, 5 bases at V and 2 bases at J, with 8 bases in the middle. The CDR3 loop is CSAPLFTDTQYF. The CDR3 bases are TGCAGTGCTCCTCTATTCACAGATACGCAGTATTTT.

The chain couples TRBV6-5 to TRBJ2-1, with D possibly being TRBD2 (5 bases). CDR3 size: 16 residues. The germline V gene has CDR1 MNHEY and CDR2 SVGAGI. V lost 7 bases, J lost 3 bases, and 19 bases lay in between. The CDR3 nucleotides are TGTGCCAGCATGGCCATGAAGCGGATATTCTACAATGAGCAGTTCTTC. Amino acid sequence: CASMAMKRIFYNEQFF.

The chain couples TRBV6-5 to TRBJ2-5, with D perhaps being TRBD1 or TRBD2 (5 bases each). The CDR3 loop spans 14 amino acids. The V gene lost 6 bases and the J gene lost 2 bases, with 13 bases spanning the gap. CDR1 and CDR2 (germline): MNHEY, SVGAGI. In DNA form, the CDR3 reads TGTGCCAGCAGCAAAGGGACGGAACAAGAGACCCAGTACTTC. Amino acids: CASSKGTEQETQYF.

V and J are TRBV10-3 and TRBJ2-1; 9 bases are shared with TRBD1. Germline values: CDR1 ENHRY, CDR2 SYGVKD. The CDR3 totals 21 residues. Germline trimming cut 4 bases from V and 2 bases from J; bases unmatched to any gene: 21. The CDR3: CAISGLDIGQGRESAYNEQFF. The CDR3 DNA reads TGTGCCATCAGTGGGCTTGATATCGGACAGGGGAGAGAATCTGCCTACAATGAGCAGTTCTTC.

This clonotype was detected once. This rearrangement joins TRBV7-8 to TRBJ2-1, with D hard to call. Trimming took 1 base from V and 3 from J, leaving 13 bases between them. The CDR3 is made up of 16 amino acids. CDR1 SGHVS and CDR2 FQNEAQ come from the germline V gene. CDR3 sequence reads: CASSLVGSVGYNEQFF. The CDR3 DNA reads TGTGCCAGCAGCTTAGTCGGCAGCGTGGGCTACAATGAGCAGTTCTTC. Looking up the rest from reference TRBV7-8 and TRBJ2-1 gives the full variable domain: GAGVSQSPRYKVAKRGQDVALRCDPISGHVSLFWYQQALGQGPEFLTYFQNEAQLDKSGLPSDRFFAERPEGSVSTLKIQRTQQEDSAVYLCASSLVGSVGYNEQFFGPGTRLTVL.

The V gene is TRBV15, the J gene TRBJ1-1, with D perhaps matching TRBD1 (6 bases). V shed 5 bases and J shed 6 bases, with 16 bases lying between them. CDR1 is LNHNV, CDR2 YYDKDF, per germline (reference sequence). This CDR3 contains 14 residues. CDR3 bases: TGTGCCACCAGCGCCCTGGGCGAGGGGGCTGAAGCTTTCTTT. Protein sequence: CATSALGEGAEAFF.

This clonotype has only a few counts. The rearrangement joins TRBV10-3 to TRBJ2-3, with TRBD2 matching over 13 bases. Germline V gene sequence: CDR1 ENHRY, CDR2 SYGVKD. The CDR3 runs 15 residues. V lost 2 bases to trimming and J lost 5 bases; unmatched junction nucleotides: 1. CDR3 nucleotides: TGTGCCATCAGTGAGGGGACTAGCGGGGTAGATACGCAGTATTTT. Translated, it gives CAISEGTSGVDTQYF.

This clonotype has at least ten counts. The gene calls are TRBV10-3 and TRBJ2-7, with 7 positions matching TRBD1. With 6 bases clipped from V and 3 bases from J, the junction kept 2 bases outside the gene matches. CDR3 length equals 12 residues. Germline assignment: CDR1 ENHRY and CDR2 SYGVKD. CDR3 nucleotides: TGTGCCATCAGGGCAGGGGGCTACGAGCAGTACTTC. The encoded protein is CAIRAGGYEQYF.

The V gene is TRBV29-1, the J gene TRBJ1-2, with a weak D call TRBD1 (5 bases). CDR1 and CDR2 from the germline V gene are SQVTM and ANQGSEA. The ends were cut back, 0 bases at V and 7 bases at J, with 18 bases in the middle. The CDR3 covers 15 residues. In nucleotides, the CDR3 is TGCAGCGTTGAAGAGTCGGCAGGGCGTTCGGGTGGCTACACCTTC. Encoded protein: CSVEESAGRSGGYTF.

On this clonotype: Relative to the germline gene, one junction end is altered; a read error may explain this. This chain joins TRBV6-5 and TRBJ2-5, with 9 nucleotides matching TRBD1. CDR1 MNHEY and CDR2 SVGAGI come from the germline V gene. The CDR3 contains 13 residues. The CDR3 coding sequence is TGTGCCAGCAGTTACTCGATGAGGACAGGGGCCACCTTC. It translates to CASSYSMRTGATF.

This chain connects TRBV15 to TRBJ2-1; D might be TRBD2 (6 bases). This CDR3 region has 15 residues. Germline values: CDR1 LNHNV, CDR2 YYDKDF (reference sequence). V lost 3 bases and J 10 bases, leaving 19 bases between the germline ends. The CDR3, as DNA: TGTGCCACCAGCAGCCTCGGGGGAGCTAACTACGAGCAGTTCTTC. It codes for CATSSLGGANYEQFF.

This clonotype has only a few counts. Germline and junction disagree at one end, which may indicate a read error. CDR3: CTSRTDTGRANTEAFF. CDR3 nucleotides: TGTACCAGCAGAACCGACACAGGGAGGGCTAACACTGAAGCTTTCTTT. This rearrangement joins TRBV6-2 or TRBV6-3 to TRBJ1-1; possible D gene TRBD1, 6 bases. The CDR3 is 16 residues long. CDR1 MNHEY and CDR2 SVGEGT come from the germline V gene.

The chain carries TRBV5-6 and TRBJ2-3; 10 nucleotides match TRBD1. The germline gives CDR1 SGHDT, CDR2 YYEEEE. V lost 4 bases, J lost 1 base, and 6 bases stayed unmatched. The CDR3 totals 16 residues. CDR3: CASSRDRGFGTDTQYF. CDR3 nucleotides: TGTGCCAGCAGCCGGGACAGGGGATTCGGCACAGATACGCAGTATTTT.

This clonotype was picked up a small number of times. CDR3 amino acids: CASSLSGAVGPQHF. The DNA of the CDR3 is TGTGCCAGCAGTTTAAGCGGGGCGGTTGGGCCCCAGCATTTT. V and J are TRBV12-3 or TRBV12-4 and TRBJ1-5, with D maybe TRBD1 (5 bases). The CDR3 spans 14 residues. The V gene lost 2 bases and the J gene lost 9 bases, with 14 bases spanning the gap.

With regard to this clonotype: Because the CDR3 is missing its conserved closing phenylalanine or tryptophan, this is likely a read error. V and J are TRBV7-8 and TRBJ2-1; D perhaps matches TRBD1 (5 bases). CDR1 and CDR2 (germline): SGHVS, FQNEAQ. CDR3 length: 16 amino acids. V was cut by 2 bases and J by 3 bases, with 14 bases left in between. This chain's CDR3 is CASSLISGAFYNEQFL. In nucleotides, the CDR3 is TGTGCCAGCAGCTTAATTTCTGGGGCTTTCTACAATGAGCAGTTCTTA.

With respect to this clonotype: Just one base apart from a much larger clone, this may be a read error. V gene TRBV7-2 combines with J gene TRBJ1-1; a possible D gene is TRBD1 (5 bases). Germline loops: CDR1 SGHTA, CDR2 FQGNSA. Trimming left V 1 base short and J 7 bases short, with 10 bases between. The length of the CDR3 is 13 residues. The chain's CDR3 is CASSLDYTGEAFF. The DNA of the CDR3 is TGTGCCAGCAGCTTAGACTACACAGGTGAAGCTTTCTTT.

The chain carries TRBV18 and TRBJ2-7; 7 positions match TRBD1. In germline, CDR1 is KGHSH, CDR2 LQKENI. Trimming cost V 2 bases and J 7 bases; bases outside gene matches: 11. The CDR3 sequence is 15 residues long. The CDR3, as DNA: TGTGCCAGCTCACCAAGGACAGGAGAGCGAGGGGAGCAGTACTTC. Amino acids: CASSPRTGERGEQYF.

The sample holds a few counts of this clonotype. The rearrangement links TRBV20-1 to TRBJ2-7; D unclear. Trimming pared 3 bases from V and 2 bases from J, leaving 14 bases between. There are 14 residues in the CDR3. Germline V gene data show CDR1 as DFQATT and CDR2 as SNEGSKA (reference sequence). The CDR3 protein is CSASRIGATYEQYF. Written as DNA, the CDR3 is TGCAGTGCTAGTCGCATAGGCGCTACCTACGAGCAGTACTTC.

This clonotype was seen more than once but under ten times. This chain links TRBV5-1 with TRBJ2-5; TRBD2 aligns across 8 bases. This CDR3 has 15 residues. V shed 4 bases, J shed 2 bases, and the junction held 7 bases outside the gene matches. The germline CDR1 and CDR2 sequences are SGHRS and YFSETQ. CDR3 in DNA: TGCGCCAGCAGCCCCTTAGCGGGGAGGCAAGAGACCCAGTACTTC. The encoded protein is CASSPLAGRQETQYF.

In its sample, this clonotype was seen once. This chain joins TRBV29-1 and TRBJ1-5; the D is unclear. Germline V gives CDR1 SQVTM, CDR2 ANQGSEA. With 4 bases removed from V and 0 bases from J, the gap between germline ends came to 7 bases. The CDR3 is 13 residues long. The CDR3 spells CSVASSSNQPQHF. The CDR3 DNA follows: TGCAGCGTTGCCAGTTCTAGCAATCAGCCCCAGCATTTT.

The J gene is TRBJ1-2, the V gene TRBV28; D might be TRBD1 (6 bases). The CDR3 totals 16 residues. Germline values: CDR1 MDHEN, CDR2 SYDVKM. Deletions cut 6 bases from V and 5 bases from J, with 22 bases between. In nucleotides, the CDR3 is TGTGCCAGCAGCCTGCGCGGGGGGGGCCGTTCATATGGCTACACCTTC. Amino acids: CASSLRGGGRSYGYTF.

The table lists this clonotype with a few counts. The chain uses TRBV7-9 and TRBJ1-6; TRBD1 agrees at 8 bases. The CDR3 length is 15 residues. With 5 bases clipped from V and 8 bases from J, the junction kept 8 bases outside the gene matches. Germline CDR1 reads SEHNR; CDR2 reads FQNEAQ (reference sequence). CDR3 protein: CASSLGGTGHSPLHF. CDR3 sequence (DNA): TGTGCCAGCAGCCTTGGTGGGACAGGACATTCACCCCTCCACTTT.